This TCR beta chain was sequenced in a study of blood T cell repertoires in COVID-19. Study details: The analysed material was cDNA or gDNA that came from T cells, B-cell-depleted T cells, or PBMCs.

There are 16 residues in the CDR3. Trimming removed 4 bases at V and 3 bases at J, with 16 bases between. Germline CDR1 MDHEN, CDR2 SYDVKM. Per the original data handling: By means of reference gene primer amplification, nucleated cell counts were estimated. Assay used: immunoSEQ multiplex PCR; TCRdb lists only in-frame clones, some missing. From that table come the V and J calls and clone size; the DNA was used to work out D and trimming. This table holds about 260,000 clones, approximately 86% found once. This receptor was obtained from an older woman with COVID-19, enrolled during active disease. J is TRBJ1-3 and V is TRBV28; D gene unclear. The specimen sequenced was peripheral blood. CDR3 nucleotides: TGTGCCAGCAGTTCGCGGCTGGGCGGACTTGGAAACACCATATATTTT. It translates to CASSSRLGGLGNTIYF.